This TCR beta chain stems from a study of cytomegalovirus exposure and HLA in healthy donors. About this clone itself: Its antigen is still unknown.

Whole-study findings and limits: The authors later linked a missense DCLRE1C variant to TCR beta V- and J-gene trimming. Highly shared variants forming one cluster were likely a sequencing artifact. Most observed TCR sequences were rare, whereas some public TCRs were detected in many donors.

This PCR relied on a set of 60 Vbeta primers and 13 Jbeta primers. Per the study methods: The authors later counted around 80 million unique TCR beta chains, about 11 million of them shared. Using immunoSEQ multiplex PCR, the repertoire was profiled, and TCRdb retains in-frame clones only, with some absent. V and J calls plus clone size are reproduced from that table; the DNA served to infer D and trimming. The sample shows under 150,000 clones, just under 85% of them seen only once. V was shortened by 3 bases and J by 7 bases, with 7 bases between the two germline ends. Germline V gene lookup returns CDR1 DFQATT and CDR2 SNEGSKA (reference sequence). The CDR3 has 10 residues.

The TCR comes from a boy younger than 10 in good health and CMV-seronegative. The specimen was PBMCs. The chain couples TRBV20-1 to TRBJ2-7; a weak D match, TRBD2 (5 bases). The CDR3 DNA sequence: TGCAGTGCTAGTCGCGGGGAGCAGTACTTC. Protein sequence: CSASRGEQYF.